The 31 T cell receptor beta chains below come from one sample, sequenced in a study of T cells in Graves' hyperthyroidism and ophthalmopathy. Amplified regions were TCR beta CDR3 sequences from RNA transcripts. The HTBI primer set drove a first-round RT-PCR of the TCR CDR3. A single record per CDR3 protein comes from TCRdb applying MiXCR to the multiplex PCR reads. The sample lists some 620,000 distinct CDR3 sequences; roughly 16% were seen once. The sequenced sample was blood. The origin of the receptors is a woman aged 25 to 39 with Graves' hyperthyroidism.

The V and J genes are TRBV5-1 and TRBJ2-7; 16 positions agree with TRBD2. CDR1 SGHRS and CDR2 YFSETQ come from the germline V gene. This CDR3 contains 17 residues. With 5 bases clipped from V and 2 bases from J, the junction kept 7 bases outside the gene matches. The CDR3 coding sequence is TGCGCCAGCAGGGGGACTAGCGGGAGGGAGAGGCCCTACGAGCAGTACTTC. Translated: CASRGTSGRERPYEQYF.

The genes are TRBV7-8 and TRBJ2-7, with unresolved D. Deletions cut 2 bases from V and 0 bases from J, with 14 bases between. This CDR3 is 16 amino acids long. CDR1 is SGHVS and CDR2 is FQNEAQ in the germline V gene. CDR3 sequence (DNA): TGTGCCAGCAGCTTAAGGTCGTACCGATCCTCCTACGAGCAGTACTTC. The encoded protein is CASSLRSYRSSYEQYF.

The sample holds many counts of this clonotype. The V call is TRBV11-2, the J call TRBJ1-5; TRBD1 matches 10 bases. The ends lost 3 bases at V and 1 base at J; junction bases unmatched: 6. Per germline, CDR1 SGHAT and CDR2 FQNNGV. The CDR3 is 17 amino acids. The CDR3 is CASSFGQGDVSNQPQHF. CDR3 in DNA: TGTGCCAGCAGCTTCGGACAGGGGGACGTCAGCAATCAGCCCCAGCATTTT.

The chain combines TRBV19 with TRBJ2-7, with 10 bases aligning to TRBD1. Per the germline V gene, CDR1 is LNHDA and CDR2 is SQIVND (reference sequence). Trimming at V came to 6 bases and at J to 4 bases, leaving 6 bases not matched to a gene. The CDR3 is made up of 14 amino acids. CDR3 amino acids: CASSHGQGEYEQYF. CDR3 DNA: TGTGCCAGTAGCCATGGACAGGGGGAGTACGAGCAGTACTTC. Combining the CDR3 with reference TRBV19 and TRBJ2-7 gives the whole variable domain DGGITQSPKYLFRKEGQNVTLSCEQNLNHDAMYWYRQDPGQGLRLIYYSQIVNDFQKGDIAEGYSVSREKKESFPLTVTSAQKNPTAFYLCASSHGQGEYEQYFGPGTRLTVT.

The J gene is TRBJ2-7, the V gene TRBV4-3, with D perhaps TRBD2 (7 bases). Trimming removed 0 bases at V and 6 bases at J, with 18 bases between. Germline CDR1 and CDR2: LGHNA and YSLEER. CDR3 size: 16 residues. CDR3 sequence (DNA): TGCGCCAGCAGCCAAGATGGGGGGGGGCCAAATATCGAGCAGTACTTC. Translating gives CASSQDGGGPNIEQYF.

This clonotype was recorded many times. The rearrangement links TRBV28 to TRBJ2-3; 11 bases fit TRBD2. Trimming took 6 bases from V and 0 from J; bases not matched to a gene: 8. Per the germline V gene, CDR1 is MDHEN and CDR2 is SYDVKM. The CDR3 length is 17 residues. DNA of the CDR3: TGTGCCAGCAGCCTCGGACTAGCGGGCAAGAGCACAGATACGCAGTATTTT. It encodes CASSLGLAGKSTDTQYF.

This clonotype was seen at least ten times. The chain links TRBV6-1 to TRBJ2-5; D not certain. The CDR3 extends over 13 amino acids. Germline assignment: CDR1 MNHNS and CDR2 SASEGT. V lost 5 bases and J 5 bases, leaving 12 bases between the germline ends. CDR3 sequence: CASSSRRLETQYF. CDR3 DNA: TGTGCCAGCAGTTCGAGGCGACTTGAGACCCAGTACTTC.

The chain carries TRBV24-1 and TRBJ2-1, with no clear D. The V gene lost 5 bases and the J gene lost 6 bases, with 13 bases spanning the gap. CDR3 length: 14 amino acids. Germline CDR1 and CDR2: KGHDR and SFDVKD. The CDR3: CATSVSRAGNEQFF. The CDR3 DNA is TGTGCCACCAGTGTGTCTAGAGCTGGCAATGAGCAGTTCTTC.

V usage is TRBV7-2 and J usage is TRBJ2-6; D tentatively fits TRBD1 or TRBD2 (6 bases each). The ends were cut back, 4 bases at V and 1 base at J, with 17 bases in the middle. The CDR3 length is 18 residues. Germline V gene data show CDR1 as SGHTA and CDR2 as FQGNSA. The CDR3 here is CASSWGQGGLSGANVLTF. CDR3 DNA: TGTGCCAGCAGCTGGGGACAAGGAGGGCTGTCTGGGGCCAACGTCCTGACTTTC.

The table lists this clonotype with many counts. The DNA for the CDR3 is TGCAGTGCTAGAGTGGCGTTATCAGATACGCAGTATTTT. Translating gives CSARVALSDTQYF. The chain joins TRBV20-1 to TRBJ2-3; D ambiguous. Per the germline V gene, CDR1 is DFQATT and CDR2 is SNEGSKA (reference sequence). V lost 1 base and J 4 bases, leaving 9 bases between the germline ends. The CDR3 loop spans 13 amino acids.

This clonotype appeared many times. This rearrangement joins TRBV2 to TRBJ2-4, with 8 bases aligning to TRBD1. This CDR3 has 16 residues. Trimming removed 3 bases from V and 8 bases from J; junction bases left unmatched: 12. Germline CDR1 is SNHLY and CDR2 is FYNNEI. CDR3 DNA: TGTGCCAGCAGTGATGAAAAGAGACAGGGGTGGGACATTCAGTACTTC. Its protein product is CASSDEKRQGWDIQYF.

This clonotype was counted ten times or more. The chain uses TRBV6-2 or TRBV6-3 and TRBJ2-7; D may be TRBD2 (6 bases). The germline V and J ends were trimmed by 6 bases and 0 bases, with 18 bases remaining between them. The germline CDR1 and CDR2 sequences are MNHEY and SVGEGT. The CDR3 extends over 16 amino acids. This CDR3 is CASSPTPRDFSYEQYF. CDR3 DNA sequence: TGTGCCAGCAGCCCAACCCCGCGGGACTTCTCCTACGAGCAGTACTTC.

There are a few counts of this clonotype. This sequence joins TRBV2 and TRBJ1-5, with D hard to call. V lost 4 bases and J 6 bases, leaving 13 bases between the germline ends. CDR3 size: 14 residues. The germline gives CDR1 SNHLY, CDR2 FYNNEI. The CDR3 reads CASSGYGMGQPQHF. The CDR3 DNA follows: TGTGCCAGCAGTGGATACGGGATGGGTCAGCCCCAGCATTTT.

The gene calls are TRBV5-1 and TRBJ1-1, with a tentative D call TRBD1 (6 bases). CDR3 size: 13 residues. V lost 4 bases and J lost 4, with 11 bases in between. The germline CDR1 and CDR2 sequences are SGHRS and YFSETQ. CDR3: CASSRGMSTEAFF. The CDR3, as DNA: TGCGCCAGCAGCAGGGGGATGAGCACTGAAGCTTTCTTT.

This clonotype was seen many times. This sequence joins TRBV28 and TRBJ2-3; D tentatively fits TRBD1 or TRBD2 (5 bases each). CDR1 is MDHEN, CDR2 SYDVKM, per germline. V shed 6 bases and J shed 0 bases, with 16 bases lying between them. CDR3 length: 16 amino acids. The CDR3 sequence is CASRDGTGHSTDTQYF. For the CDR3, the DNA is TGTGCCAGCAGGGACGGGACGGGGCATAGCACAGATACGCAGTATTTT.

The gene calls are TRBV7-8 and TRBJ2-7; 8 nucleotides line up with TRBD2. This CDR3 is built from 20 residues. Germline V gene lookup returns CDR1 SGHVS and CDR2 FQNEAQ. Germline trimming cut 5 bases from V and 7 bases from J; bases unmatched to any gene: 28. In DNA form, the CDR3 reads TGTGCCAGCAGCCTTAATCTTCCGGGACTAGGAGTTCGTACCGTCGTGGAGCAGTACTTC. Its protein product is CASSLNLPGLGVRTVVEQYF. Full variable domain (missing parts from reference TRBV7-8 and TRBJ2-7): GAGVSQSPRYKVAKRGQDVALRCDPISGHVSLFWYQQALGQGPEFLTYFQNEAQLDKSGLPSDRFFAERPEGSVSTLKIQRTQQEDSAVYLCASSLNLPGLGVRTVVEQYFGPGTRLTVT.

The sample holds a few counts of this clonotype. This chain uses TRBV12-3 or TRBV12-4 with TRBJ2-2, with 9 bases identical to TRBD1. V lost 5 bases to trimming and J lost 6 bases; unmatched junction nucleotides: 7. This CDR3 has 15 amino acids. The CDR3: CASSTDRGYAGELFF. In nucleotides, the CDR3 is TGTGCCAGCAGTACCGACAGGGGGTACGCCGGGGAGCTGTTTTTT.

This clonotype was seen many times. In nucleotides, the CDR3 is TGTGCCAGCAGCAGGAGAAGGGAGACCCAGTACTTC. As protein: CASSRRRETQYF. This rearrangement joins TRBV11-2 to TRBJ2-5; no firm D call. The CDR3 extends over 12 amino acids. The germline V and J ends were trimmed by 5 bases and 5 bases, with 9 bases remaining between them. CDR1 and CDR2 (germline): SGHAT, FQNNGV.

This clonotype came up many times. V usage is TRBV28 and J usage is TRBJ2-7; D is possibly TRBD1 (5 bases). Germline values: CDR1 MDHEN, CDR2 SYDVKM. With 2 bases removed from V and 2 bases from J, the gap between germline ends came to 10 bases. The CDR3 extends over 14 amino acids. The CDR3 nucleotides read TGTGCCAGCAGTTTAAGGACACAGACCTACGAGCAGTACTTC. Protein sequence: CASSLRTQTYEQYF. The full variable domain, completed using reference TRBV28 and TRBJ2-7, is DVKVTQSSRYLVKRTGEKVFLECVQDMDHENMFWYRQDPGLGLRLIYFSYDVKMKEKGDIPEGYSVSREKKERFSLILESASTNQTSMYLCASSLRTQTYEQYFGPGTRLTVT.

The chain couples TRBV9 to TRBJ1-5; weak D call: TRBD1 (6 bases). Trimming stripped 2 bases from V and 3 bases from J, with 12 bases between. The CDR3 spans 15 residues. Per germline, CDR1 SGDLS and CDR2 YYNGEE. The CDR3 DNA reads as TGTGCCAGCAGCGTCTCAGGGGATTACAATCAGCCCCAGCATTTT. Amino acids: CASSVSGDYNQPQHF. The whole variable domain, filled in from reference TRBV9 and TRBJ1-5, reads DSGVTQTPKHLITATGQRVTLRCSPRSGDLSVYWYQQSLDQGLQFLIQYYNGEERAKGNILERFSAQQFPDLHSELNLSSLELGDSALYFCASSVSGDYNQPQHFGDGTRLSIL.

This clonotype was seen more than once but under ten times. The chain employs TRBV12-3 or TRBV12-4 and TRBJ2-7; TRBD2 is a possible D gene (6 bases). This CDR3 has 14 residues. The V end was cut by 3 bases, the J end by 2 bases, with 11 bases between. Here the CDR3 DNA reads TGTGCCAGCAGTTTCGGCGGGGCTACCTACGAGCAGTACTTC. Its translation: CASSFGGATYEQYF.

This clonotype was recorded at least ten times. The chain combines TRBV12-3 or TRBV12-4 with TRBJ2-7; 10 nucleotides agree with TRBD2. Trimming cost V 5 bases and J 6 bases; bases outside gene matches: 10. The CDR3 runs 15 residues. This chain's CDR3 is CASSPLAGEYGEQYF. CDR3 bases: TGTGCCAGCAGTCCTCTAGCGGGAGAGTACGGCGAGCAGTACTTC.

This sequence joins TRBV9 and TRBJ2-5, with 13 bases aligning to TRBD2. Looked up from germline, CDR1 is SGDLS and CDR2 is YYNGEE. The junction had 3 bases not matched to a gene; V was cut back by 4 bases and J by 0 bases. The CDR3 runs 16 residues. CDR3 DNA: TGTGCCAGCAGCATCGGGACTAGCGGGAACCAAGAGACCCAGTACTTC. Translation gives CASSIGTSGNQETQYF. Complete variable domain (other parts from reference TRBV9 and TRBJ2-5): DSGVTQTPKHLITATGQRVTLRCSPRSGDLSVYWYQQSLDQGLQFLIQYYNGEERAKGNILERFSAQQFPDLHSELNLSSLELGDSALYFCASSIGTSGNQETQYFGPGTRLLVL.

This clonotype was picked up many times. V and J are TRBV5-1 and TRBJ1-1, with 8 bases that match TRBD1. This CDR3 is 15 amino acids long. In germline, CDR1 is SGHRS, CDR2 YFSETQ. J was trimmed by 1 base and V by 5 bases; bases with no gene match: 7. The CDR3 protein is CASSRSGTGNTEAFF. The CDR3 DNA is TGCGCCAGCAGTAGATCCGGGACAGGGAACACTGAAGCTTTCTTT.

At least ten counts were recorded for this clonotype. This chain connects TRBV7-2 to TRBJ2-3, with D possibly TRBD2 on 6 matching bases. CDR1 and CDR2 from the germline V gene are SGHTA and FQGNSA. The CDR3 loop spans 14 amino acids. Trimming stripped 1 base from V and 4 bases from J, with 9 bases between. CDR3 bases: TGTGCCAGCAGCTTAGATGGGGGGTCAGATACGCAGTATTTT. Translation: CASSLDGGSDTQYF. The whole variable domain, remainder taken from reference TRBV7-2 and TRBJ2-3, is GAGVSQSPSNKVTEKGKDVELRCDPISGHTALYWYRQSLGQGLEFLIYFQGNSAPDKSGLPSDRFSAERTGGSVSTLTIQRTQQEDSAVYLCASSLDGGSDTQYFGPGTRLTVL.

This clonotype has at least ten counts. This CDR3 is CASSLWDGGRLNEQFF. Written as DNA, the CDR3 is TGTGCCAGCAGCCTATGGGATGGCGGGAGATTAAATGAGCAGTTCTTC. The rearrangement links TRBV11-2 to TRBJ2-1, with 7 bases matching TRBD2. J lost 7 bases, V lost 5 bases, and 14 bases had no gene match. The germline V gene has CDR1 SGHAT and CDR2 FQNNGV. The CDR3 runs 16 residues.

This clonotype was observed many times. V usage is TRBV18 and J usage is TRBJ1-1; D is ambiguous. V was clipped by 1 base and J by 3 bases, with 6 bases between them. The CDR3 covers 13 residues. Per germline, CDR1 KGHSH and CDR2 LQKENI. The CDR3 sequence: CASSPLGDTEAFF. The CDR3 DNA sequence: TGTGCCAGCTCACCACTCGGAGACACTGAAGCTTTCTTT.

This clonotype showed up just a few times. This chain links TRBV13 with TRBJ2-7; 16 nucleotides line up with TRBD2. V lost 0 bases, J lost 3 bases, and 11 bases stayed unmatched. Germline V lookup: CDR1 PRHDT, CDR2 FYEKMQ (reference sequence). The CDR3 consists of 20 residues. The CDR3 protein is CASSLGATGLAGGPRYEQYF. For the CDR3, the DNA is TGTGCCAGCAGCTTAGGGGCAACGGGACTAGCGGGAGGGCCGCGCTACGAGCAGTACTTC.

This clonotype occurred many times. The chain has TRBV28 and TRBJ2-7; TRBD1 might be the D (5 bases). This CDR3 spans 13 amino acids. Trimming stripped 6 bases from V and 2 bases from J, with 11 bases between. Germline values: CDR1 MDHEN, CDR2 SYDVKM. In DNA, the CDR3 is TGTGCCAGCAGGAGTAGGGGAACCTACGAGCAGTACTTC. Translation: CASRSRGTYEQYF.

This clonotype was seen once. The V call is TRBV14, the J call TRBJ2-1; 8 bases match TRBD2. This CDR3 is built from 21 residues. After removal of 2 bases from V and 4 bases from J, the junction contained 22 bases not matched to a gene. Per germline, CDR1 SGHDN and CDR2 FVKESK. CDR3 amino acids: CASSQRSSVGSGASFYNEQFF. The CDR3 DNA reads TGTGCCAGCAGCCAAAGGTCTAGTGTGGGTAGCGGGGCTAGCTTTTACAATGAGCAGTTCTTC.

This clonotype was detected only a few times. The chain joins TRBV7-9 to TRBJ2-2; possibly TRBD1 or TRBD2 for D (6 bases each). Germline CDR1 SEHNR, CDR2 FQNEAQ (reference sequence). The V gene lost 8 bases and the J gene lost 7 bases, with 17 bases spanning the gap. The CDR3 length is 14 residues. The DNA for the CDR3 is TGTGCCAGCCCCGAAGGGGGGAATGGCGGGGAGCTGTTTTTT. Translation: CASPEGGNGGELFF.